A single sample gave rise to the 7 T cell receptor beta chains below, sequenced in a study of T cells in women clearing cervical HPV infection. The assay was immunoSEQ multiplex PCR, and TCRdb's table has in-frame clones only and misses some. The sample table sets out about 41,000 clones. Sequencing was done on a sample of blood buffy coat. These receptors all come from a woman aged 18 to 75 with a cervical HPV16 infection that either progressed to CIN3+ or cleared (not recorded which).

Details on this clone: Coverage ceases 3 residues before the CDR3 finishes, and the germline J gene fills in the end. V gene TRBV7-9 combines with J gene TRBJ1-5; no reliable D call. Trimming removed 2 bases at V and 4 bases at J, with 6 bases between. Germline CDR1 SEHNR, CDR2 FQNEAQ (reference sequence). The CDR3 loop spans 13 amino acids. The part of the CDR3 DNA that was read is TGTGCCAGCAGCTTAACCACAAATCAGCCC. As protein: CASSLTTNQP. The entire CDR3 sequence reads CASSLTTNQPQHF.

Note on this clone: Read coverage stops 3 residues before the CDR3 terminus; the germline J gene supplies the remainder. This chain connects TRBV5-1 to TRBJ2-2; TRBD2 matches at 7 bases. Germline-derived CDR1 and CDR2 are SGHRS and YFSETQ. The CDR3 is 16 residues long. With 4 bases clipped from V and 2 bases from J, the junction kept 8 bases outside the gene matches. The CDR3 sequence: CASSLPGLYNTGELFF. The CDR3 bases that were read are TGCGCCAGCAGCCTCCCGGGACTATACAACACCGGGGAG.

In regard to this clone: The read halts 3 residues ahead of the CDR3 end, with the missing end drawn from the germline J gene. The chain carries TRBV5-1 and TRBJ1-1; 8 bases fit TRBD1. J was trimmed by 0 bases and V by 0 bases; bases with no gene match: 4. CDR3 size: 16 residues. The germline V gene has CDR1 SGHRS and CDR2 YFSETQ. CDR3 DNA (partial): TGCGCCAGCAGCTTGGGACAGGGGTTGATGAACACTGAA. It translates to CASSLGQGLMNTE. The entire CDR3 sequence reads CASSLGQGLMNTEAFF.

About this clone itself: The CDR3 goes on 3 residues after the read ends, and that part is filled in from the germline J gene. The chain employs TRBV29-1 and TRBJ2-3; tentatively, D is TRBD1 (6 bases). V was cut by 7 bases and J by 0 bases, with 14 bases left in between. Germline-derived CDR1 and CDR2 are SQVTM and ANQGSEA. This CDR3 is built from 14 residues. The CDR3 sequence: CSAKGGPSTDTQYF. CDR3 DNA, as far as it was read: TGCAGCGCCAAAGGGGGACCTAGCACAGATACG.

Turning to this clone: The read ends 3 residues early relative to the CDR3; the germline J gene fills the gap. V is TRBV20-1 and J is TRBJ1-1, with 7 bases that match TRBD1. Germline loops: CDR1 DFQATT, CDR2 SNEGSKA (reference sequence). CDR3 length: 15 amino acids. With 6 bases clipped from V and 2 bases from J, the junction kept 12 bases outside the gene matches. Incomplete CDR3 DNA: TGCAGTGCCAACCCTCGAGGGACAGCTAACACTGAA. Protein product: CSANPRGTANTE. The CDR3 as a whole reads CSANPRGTANTEAFF.

Points on this clone: The read terminates 3 residues ahead of where the CDR3 ends, so the germline J gene completes it. This rearrangement joins TRBV6-4 to TRBJ2-2, with 7 bases aligning to TRBD2. This CDR3 has 13 amino acids. With V trimmed by 4 bases and J by 4 bases, 0 bases remained unmatched. Germline V lookup: CDR1 MRHNA, CDR2 SNTAGT. CDR3 loop: CASSGTSTGELFF. CDR3 bases read: TGTGCCAGCAGTGGGACTAGCACCGGGGAG.

Concerning this clone: The read stops 3 residues short of the end of the CDR3; the missing end is completed from the germline J gene. The rearrangement joins TRBV28 to TRBJ2-7, with 9 bases matching TRBD1. With V trimmed by 1 base and J by 6 bases, 7 bases remained unmatched. Germline V lookup: CDR1 MDHEN, CDR2 SYDVKM. CDR3 length: 15 amino acids. CDR3 residues: CASSLYGTGSVEQYF. Partial CDR3 DNA: TGTGCCAGCAGTTTATATGGGACAGGGTCAGTCGAG.